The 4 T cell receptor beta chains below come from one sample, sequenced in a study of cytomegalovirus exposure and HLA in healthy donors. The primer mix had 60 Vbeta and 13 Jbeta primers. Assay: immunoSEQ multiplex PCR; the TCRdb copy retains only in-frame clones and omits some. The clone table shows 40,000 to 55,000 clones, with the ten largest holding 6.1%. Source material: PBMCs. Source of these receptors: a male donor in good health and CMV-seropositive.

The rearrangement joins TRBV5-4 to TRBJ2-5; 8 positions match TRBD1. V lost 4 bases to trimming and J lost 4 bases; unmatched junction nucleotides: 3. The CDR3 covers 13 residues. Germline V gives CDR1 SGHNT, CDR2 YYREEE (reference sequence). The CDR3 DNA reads TGTGCCAGCAGCGCCGGACAGGGAGAGACCCAGTACTTC. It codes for CASSAGQGETQYF.

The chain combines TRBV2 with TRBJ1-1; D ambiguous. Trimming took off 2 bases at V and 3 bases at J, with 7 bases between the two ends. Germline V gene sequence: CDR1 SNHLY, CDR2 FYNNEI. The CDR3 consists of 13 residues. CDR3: CASSENRDTEAFF. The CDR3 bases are TGTGCCAGCAGTGAAAACAGAGACACTGAAGCTTTCTTT.

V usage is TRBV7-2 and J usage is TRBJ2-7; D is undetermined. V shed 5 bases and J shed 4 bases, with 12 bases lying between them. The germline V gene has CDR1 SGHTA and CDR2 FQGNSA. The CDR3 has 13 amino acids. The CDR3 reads CASSLSAGYEQYF. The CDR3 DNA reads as TGTGCCAGCAGCCTCTCCGCCGGGTACGAGCAGTACTTC.

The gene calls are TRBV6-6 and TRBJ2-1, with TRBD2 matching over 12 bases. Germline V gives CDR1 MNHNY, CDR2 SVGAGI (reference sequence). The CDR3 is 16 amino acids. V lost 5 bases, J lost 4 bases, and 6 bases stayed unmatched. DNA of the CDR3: TGTGCCAGCAGTAGAACTAGCGGGGGGCCGTACAATGAGCAGTTCTTC. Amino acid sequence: CASSRTSGGPYNEQFF.